These 5 T cell receptor beta chains came from one sample sequenced in a study of cytomegalovirus exposure and HLA in healthy donors. PCR involved 60 Vbeta and 13 Jbeta primers. Sequencing used immunoSEQ multiplex PCR; TCRdb keeps in-frame clones, though not all of them. The table records about 110,000 clones, 78% of them present only once. The sample taken for sequencing was PBMCs. The receptors were gathered from a woman in her 30s in good health and CMV-seronegative.

This clone came up a few times. The chain links TRBV4-1 to TRBJ2-7; 7 positions agree with TRBD2. The CDR3 has 18 residues. V trimming: 1 base; J trimming: 2 bases; junction bases outside the gene matches: 14. Germline CDR1 and CDR2: MGHRA and YSYEKL. CDR3: CASSQGPLGGSVPYEQYF. The CDR3 nucleotides are TGCGCCAGCAGCCAAGGGCCTCTGGGGGGGTCGGTCCCCTACGAGCAGTACTTC.

The chain combines TRBV25-1 with TRBJ1-1, with no clear D. The CDR3 totals 13 residues. Germline V CDR1 and CDR2: MGHDK, SYGVNS. V was clipped by 5 bases and J by 3 bases, with 10 bases between them. The CDR3 loop reads CASSNFRDTEAFF. The CDR3 DNA follows: TGTGCCAGCAGTAATTTCCGAGACACTGAAGCTTTCTTT.

The CDR3 here is CASSLALQGSEQFF. DNA for the CDR3: TGTGCCAGCAGCTTAGCGCTACAGGGGTCTGAGCAGTTCTTC. The chain combines TRBV7-2 with TRBJ2-1, with 7 bases lining up with TRBD1. Per germline, CDR1 SGHTA and CDR2 FQGNSA. The CDR3 loop spans 14 amino acids. With 0 bases clipped from V and 9 bases from J, the junction kept 5 bases outside the gene matches.

The J gene is TRBJ2-1, the V gene TRBV28; 12 bases agree with TRBD2. Unmatched junction bases numbered 7, after V lost 6 bases and J lost 4 bases. CDR1 and CDR2 from the germline V gene are MDHEN and SYDVKM. CDR3 length equals 16 residues. The CDR3 spells CASSLLAGGEYNEQFF. The CDR3 region has the DNA TGTGCCAGCAGCCTCCTAGCGGGAGGGGAATACAATGAGCAGTTCTTC.

V usage is TRBV7-2 and J usage is TRBJ2-1; D not resolved. This CDR3 contains 12 residues. Germline assignment: CDR1 SGHTA and CDR2 FQGNSA. Between the trimmed V and J ends, which lost 5 bases and 6 bases, there was a span of 8 bases. The DNA for the CDR3 is TGTGCCAGCAGCAAGCCGTTCAATGAGCAGTTCTTC. It codes for CASSKPFNEQFF.